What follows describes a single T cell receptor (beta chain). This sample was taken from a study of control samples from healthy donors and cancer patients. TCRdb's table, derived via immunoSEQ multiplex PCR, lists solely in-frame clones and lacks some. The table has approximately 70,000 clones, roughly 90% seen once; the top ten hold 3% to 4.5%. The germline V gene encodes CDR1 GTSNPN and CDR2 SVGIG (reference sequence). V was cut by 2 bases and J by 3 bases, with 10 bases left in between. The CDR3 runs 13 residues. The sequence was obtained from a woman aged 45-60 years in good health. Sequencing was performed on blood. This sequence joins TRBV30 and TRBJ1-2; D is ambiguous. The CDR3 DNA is TGTGCCTGGAGTATGGGATTCTACTATGGCTACACCTTC. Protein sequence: CAWSMGFYYGYTF.